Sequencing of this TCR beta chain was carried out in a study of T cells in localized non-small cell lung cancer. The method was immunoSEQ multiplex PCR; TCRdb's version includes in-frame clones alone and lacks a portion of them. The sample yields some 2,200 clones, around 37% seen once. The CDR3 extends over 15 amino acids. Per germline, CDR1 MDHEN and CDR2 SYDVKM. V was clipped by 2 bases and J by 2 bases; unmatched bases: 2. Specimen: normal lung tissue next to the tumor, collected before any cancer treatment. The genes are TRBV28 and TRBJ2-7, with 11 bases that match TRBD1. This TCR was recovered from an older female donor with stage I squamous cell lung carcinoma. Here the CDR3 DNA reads TGTGCCAGCAGTTTACCGGGACAGGGGGCCTACGAGCAGTACTTC. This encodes CASSLPGQGAYEQYF.